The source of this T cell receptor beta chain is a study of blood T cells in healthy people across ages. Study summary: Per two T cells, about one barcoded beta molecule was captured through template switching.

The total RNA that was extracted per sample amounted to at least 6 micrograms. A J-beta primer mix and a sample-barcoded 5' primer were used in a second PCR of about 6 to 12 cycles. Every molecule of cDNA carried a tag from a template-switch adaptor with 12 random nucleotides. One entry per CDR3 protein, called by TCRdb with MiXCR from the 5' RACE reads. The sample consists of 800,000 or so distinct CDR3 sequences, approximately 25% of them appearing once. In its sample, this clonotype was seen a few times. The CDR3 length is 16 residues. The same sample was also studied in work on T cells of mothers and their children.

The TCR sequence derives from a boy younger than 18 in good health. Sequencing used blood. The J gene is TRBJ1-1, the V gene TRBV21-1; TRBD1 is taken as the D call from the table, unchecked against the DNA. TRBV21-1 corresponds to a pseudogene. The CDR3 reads CASSKVDREYVTEAFF. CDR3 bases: TGTGCCAGCAGCAAAGTGGACAGGGAATATGTCACTGAAGCTTTCTTT.